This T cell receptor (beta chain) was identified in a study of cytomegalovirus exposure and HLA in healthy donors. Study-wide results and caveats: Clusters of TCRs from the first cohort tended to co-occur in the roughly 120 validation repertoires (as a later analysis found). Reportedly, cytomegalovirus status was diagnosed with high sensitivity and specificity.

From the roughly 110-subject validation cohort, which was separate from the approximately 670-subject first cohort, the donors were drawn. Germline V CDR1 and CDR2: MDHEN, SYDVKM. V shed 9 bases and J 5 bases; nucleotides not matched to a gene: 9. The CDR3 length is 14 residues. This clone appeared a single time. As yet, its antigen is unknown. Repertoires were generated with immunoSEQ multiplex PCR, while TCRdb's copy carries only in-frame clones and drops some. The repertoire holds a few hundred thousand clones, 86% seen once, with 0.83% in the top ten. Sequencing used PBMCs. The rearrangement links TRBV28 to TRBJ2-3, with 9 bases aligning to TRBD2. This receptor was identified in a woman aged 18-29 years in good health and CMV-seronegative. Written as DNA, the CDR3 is TGTGCCAGTCGCGGGAGGGTCGTCGTAGATACGCAGTATTTT. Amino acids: CASRGRVVVDTQYF.